These 9 T cell receptor beta chains were all obtained from the same sample, sequenced in a study of blood T cells in healthy people across ages. PCR was performed a second time for 7 to 11 cycles using a sample-barcoded 5' primer and a J-beta primer mix. Via MiXCR, TCRdb re-called the 5' RACE reads, giving one row per CDR3 protein. Here the sample spans approximately 830,000 distinct CDR3 sequences, roughly 60% being singletons. The sequenced material came from blood. The receptors here all came from a man younger than 45 in good health.

The V and J genes are TRBV9 and TRBJ2-1, with a weak D call TRBD2 (6 bases). The J call may be faulty, since TRBJ2-7 better matches the DNA end. Germline V gene data show CDR1 as SGDLS and CDR2 as YYNGEE. The CDR3 contains 14 residues. CDR3 loop: CASSVVGGNNEQYF. The CDR3 nucleotides are TGTGCCAGCAGCGTAGTTGGAGGGAACAATGAGCAGTACTTC.

This clonotype was counted a few times. The chain recombines TRBV6-2 or TRBV6-3 with TRBJ1-2, with D uncertain. Deletions cut 5 bases from V and 4 bases from J, with 14 bases between. The CDR3 extends over 14 amino acids. Germline V gives CDR1 MNHEY, CDR2 SVGEGT. Written as DNA, the CDR3 is TGTGCCAGCAGTACTCGGGAAGCCCTCTATGGCTACACCTTC. Protein product: CASSTREALYGYTF.

This clonotype appeared once. This sequence joins TRBV12-3 or TRBV12-4 and TRBJ2-7; D is tentatively TRBD1 or TRBD2 (5 bases each). The V and J ends lost 6 bases and 2 bases respectively, with 17 bases between them. This CDR3 is built from 15 residues. The CDR3 nucleotides are TGTGCCAGCAGCCGGGGACGGGAAGGTGCCTACGAGCAGTACTTC. This codes for CASSRGREGAYEQYF.

The chain has TRBV4-3 and TRBJ2-7; TRBD1 agrees at 8 bases. The CDR3 spans 14 residues. V trimming: 2 bases; J trimming: 3 bases; junction bases outside the gene matches: 3. Germline-derived CDR1 and CDR2 are LGHNA and YSLEER. This CDR3 reads CASSQIGTGYEQYF. CDR3 bases: TGCGCCAGCAGCCAAATAGGGACAGGCTACGAGCAGTACTTC.

The V gene is TRBV5-1, the J gene TRBJ1-2; TRBD1 is a possible D gene (5 bases). V lost 5 bases and J 3 bases, leaving 11 bases between the germline ends. The CDR3 covers 13 residues. CDR1 is SGHRS and CDR2 is YFSETQ in the germline V gene. CDR3 amino acids: CASSLQDYYGYTF. DNA for the CDR3: TGCGCCAGCAGTTTACAGGACTACTATGGCTACACCTTC.

The chain recombines TRBV27 with TRBJ2-5; D is unresolved. V was cut by 5 bases and J by 1 base, with 11 bases left in between. Per germline, CDR1 MNHEY and CDR2 SMNVEV (reference sequence). This CDR3 has 14 amino acids. In nucleotides, the CDR3 is TGTGCCAGCAGTCCCGACTGGGCCCAAGAGACCCAGTACTTC. Translated, it gives CASSPDWAQETQYF.

Remarks on this clonotype: The junction and the germline gene differ at one end; a read error may be behind it. J is TRBJ2-5 and V is TRBV9; 8 positions match TRBD2. From germline, CDR1 is SGDLS and CDR2 YYNGEE. This CDR3 spans 16 amino acids. CDR3 DNA: TGTGCCAGCACCGTAGGTAGTAGCGGGGACCAAGAGACCCAGTACTTC. As protein: CASTVGSSGDQETQYF.

The chain employs TRBV7-2 and TRBJ2-7, with 10 bases lining up with TRBD1. The CDR3 has 16 amino acids. The ends lost 5 bases at V and 7 bases at J; junction bases unmatched: 14. Germline V lookup: CDR1 SGHTA, CDR2 FQGNSA. The CDR3 region is CASSPFSRQGAGEQYF. CDR3 DNA: TGTGCCAGCAGCCCCTTCTCGAGACAGGGGGCAGGAGAGCAGTACTTC.

This clonotype was counted between two and nine times. The chain recombines TRBV5-6 with TRBJ2-1; D ambiguous. The CDR3 contains 16 residues. V was clipped by 2 bases and J by 5 bases, with 17 bases between them. In germline, CDR1 is SGHDT, CDR2 YYEEEE. CDR3 region: CASSLGLFIGNNEQFF. The CDR3 nucleotides read TGTGCCAGCAGCTTAGGATTATTTATAGGTAACAATGAGCAGTTCTTC.